The 7 T cell receptor beta chains listed next were all sequenced from one sample in a study of blood T cells in healthy people across ages. Combining a sample-barcoded 5' primer with a J-beta primer mix, a second PCR ran for 7 to 11 cycles. TCRdb redid the calling of the 5' RACE reads with MiXCR, one entry per CDR3 protein. The sample includes 650,000 to 950,000 distinct CDR3 sequences, around 45% of them seen just once. The sequencing sample was made of blood. The receptors originated from a man aged 55 to 70 in good health.

This clonotype has just a few counts. The V call is TRBV14, the J call TRBJ1-6; D unresolved. The germline V gene has CDR1 SGHDN and CDR2 FVKESK. The ends were cut back, 3 bases at V and 9 bases at J, with 15 bases in the middle. The CDR3 is 15 amino acids. In DNA, the CDR3 is TGTGCCAGCAGCCACCCTGCGGGTTCGGGTTCACCCCTCCACTTT. Protein product: CASSHPAGSGSPLHF.

This clonotype was detected only a few times. The J gene is TRBJ1-5, the V gene TRBV15; a weak D match, TRBD1 (5 bases). Germline CDR1 reads LNHNV; CDR2 reads YYDKDF (reference sequence). Trimming stripped 4 bases from V and 6 bases from J, with 13 bases between. The CDR3 is made up of 14 amino acids. The CDR3 DNA follows: TGTGCCACCAGCAACTGGGGGGAAGGTCAGCCCCAGCATTTT. It encodes CATSNWGEGQPQHF.

The rearrangement uses TRBV11-2 and TRBJ2-1; no firm D call. The V end was cut by 4 bases, the J end by 7 bases, with 8 bases between. The CDR3 is 12 amino acids. CDR1 SGHAT and CDR2 FQNNGV come from the germline V gene. The chain's CDR3 is CASSYTQNEQFF. Written as DNA, the CDR3 is TGTGCCAGCAGCTACACCCAGAATGAGCAGTTCTTC.

This clonotype turned up a few times. The chain links TRBV29-1 to TRBJ2-2; the match to TRBD2 covers 7 bases. CDR3 length: 15 amino acids. The V gene end was trimmed by 6 bases and the J gene end by 1 base; junction bases not matched to a gene: 8. CDR1 and CDR2 from the germline V gene are SQVTM and ANQGSEA. The CDR3 DNA is TGCAGCGTCAACCGTGGGGGGGAGAACACCGGGGAGCTGTTTTTT. Translating it yields CSVNRGGENTGELFF.

This rearrangement joins TRBV4-3 to TRBJ1-1, with 7 bases aligning to TRBD1. The CDR3 sequence is 14 residues long. The V gene's germline CDR1 is LGHNA and CDR2 YSLEER. J was trimmed by 4 bases and V by 4 bases; bases with no gene match: 6. The CDR3 bases are TGCGCCAGCAGCCCCACAGGGGTCGGCACTGAAGCTTTCTTT. Protein: CASSPTGVGTEAFF.

This clonotype was recorded only once. A junction boundary mismatches the germline segment, possibly from a read error. The chain recombines TRBV9 with TRBJ1-2; 7 bases line up with TRBD1. This CDR3 is 14 amino acids long. Germline V gene lookup returns CDR1 SGDLS and CDR2 YYNGEE. The DNA for the CDR3 is TGTGCCAGCAGCGAGGGGGGACAGACCTATGACTACACCTTC. Its translation is CASSEGGQTYDYTF. Drawing the rest from reference TRBV9 and TRBJ1-2, the complete variable domain is DSGVTQTPKHLITATGQRVTLRCSPRSGDLSVYWYQQSLDQGLQFLIQYYNGEERAKGNILERFSAQQFPDLHSELNLSSLELGDSALYFCASSEGGQTYDYTFGSGTRLTVV.

The CDR3 region has the DNA TGCGCCAGCAGCCACGACAGTCCCGGGGTTGATACGCAGTATTTT. Translating gives CASSHDSPGVDTQYF. The V gene is TRBV4-1, the J gene TRBJ2-3; D may match TRBD1 or TRBD2 (5 bases each). The CDR3 totals 15 residues. The germline CDR1 and CDR2 sequences are MGHRA and YSYEKL. V was pared by 3 bases and J by 6 bases, with 16 bases between.